One and the same sample provided the 28 T cell receptor beta chains below, sequenced in a study of OX40 agonist ivuxolimab in advanced cancers. Libraries were prepared by immunoSEQ multiplex PCR; TCRdb keeps only in-frame clonotypes and omits some of them. The sample lists 55,000 to 80,000 clones, approximately 89% occurring once. This specimen consisted of CD4+ or CD8+ T cells sorted from blood, obtained in a trial of the OX40 agonist ivuxolimab. All receptors derive from an adult with an advanced solid tumor such as melanoma, head and neck, liver or kidney cancer.

In its sample, this clone was seen once. V gene TRBV10-3 combines with J gene TRBJ1-2; tentative D call: TRBD1 (6 bases). Germline V gives CDR1 ENHRY, CDR2 SYGVKD. V lost 0 bases to trimming and J lost 13 bases, with 12 bases between them. The CDR3 covers 12 residues. The CDR3 here is CAISESVRGPTF. The CDR3 region has the DNA TGTGCCATCAGTGAGTCCGTACGGGGGCCCACCTTC.

The chain is built from TRBV7-2 and TRBJ2-1; D tentatively fits TRBD1 or TRBD2 (5 bases each). Trimming stripped 2 bases from V and 8 bases from J, with 22 bases between. The CDR3 has 17 amino acids. Germline V lookup: CDR1 SGHTA, CDR2 FQGNSA. In nucleotides, the CDR3 is TGTGCCAGCAGCTTAAGTGTAAAGAGGGGACGCGGCTATGAGCAGTTCTTC. Translating gives CASSLSVKRGRGYEQFF. Looking up the rest from reference TRBV7-2 and TRBJ2-1 gives the full variable domain: GAGVSQSPSNKVTEKGKDVELRCDPISGHTALYWYRQSLGQGLEFLIYFQGNSAPDKSGLPSDRFSAERTGGSVSTLTIQRTQQEDSAVYLCASSLSVKRGRGYEQFFGPGTRLTVL.

The J gene is TRBJ1-5, the V gene TRBV2, with a possible D match to TRBD1 (5 bases). Germline-derived CDR1 and CDR2 are SNHLY and FYNNEI. The CDR3 loop spans 13 amino acids. V was trimmed by 3 bases and J by 6 bases, leaving 9 bases between them. This CDR3 reads CASSEEGAQPQHF. CDR3 bases: TGTGCCAGCAGTGAGGAAGGGGCTCAGCCCCAGCATTTT.

The chain combines TRBV4-2 with TRBJ2-5; 7 bases match TRBD2. The DNA end is more similar to TRBJ2-7, so the J call may be wrong. The CDR3 is made up of 16 amino acids. Germline values: CDR1 LGHNA, CDR2 YNFKEQ. This CDR3 is CASSQDLVAGRYEQYF. The CDR3 DNA follows: TGTGCCAGCAGCCAAGATTTGGTAGCGGGCAGGTACGAGCAGTACTTC.

The CDR3 DNA follows: TGCGCCAGCAGCCAAGGTACAGGGGATTATCAGCCCCAGCATTTT. This encodes CASSQGTGDYQPQHF. The genes are TRBV4-1 and TRBJ1-5, with 7 bases that match TRBD1. The length of the CDR3 is 15 residues. Germline assignment: CDR1 MGHRA and CDR2 YSYEKL. With V trimmed by 1 base and J by 5 bases, 5 bases remained unmatched.

The J gene is TRBJ1-4, the V gene TRBV9, with D perhaps TRBD1 (5 bases). V was clipped by 3 bases and J by 8 bases, with 14 bases between them. From germline, CDR1 is SGDLS and CDR2 YYNGEE. The CDR3 is made up of 14 amino acids. The CDR3 DNA follows: TGTGCCAGCAGCGCCCGGGTAGGGGAGGAAAAACTGTTTTTT. As protein: CASSARVGEEKLFF.

By its share, this clone is medium-sized (0.01 to 0.1%). V gene TRBV7-6 combines with J gene TRBJ2-2; TRBD2 matches at 7 bases. The CDR3 is 15 residues long. CDR1 is SGHVS and CDR2 is FNYEAQ in the germline V gene. After removal of 7 bases from V and 4 bases from J, the junction contained 9 bases not matched to a gene. CDR3: CASMSLAVSTGELFF. DNA of the CDR3: TGTGCCAGCATGAGCCTAGCGGTTTCCACCGGGGAGCTGTTTTTT.

The V gene is TRBV11-3, the J gene TRBJ2-2; unclear D gene. The CDR3 sequence is 13 residues long. CDR1 and CDR2 from the germline V gene are SGHNT and YENEEA. The V end was cut by 5 bases, the J end by 5 bases, with 9 bases between. The DNA for the CDR3 is TGTGCCAGCAGCGAGTCGTGGACCGGGGAGCTGTTTTTT. Translation: CASSESWTGELFF. Full variable domain (missing parts from reference TRBV11-3 and TRBJ2-2): EAGVVQSPRYKIIEKKQPVAFWCNPISGHNTLYWYLQNLGQGPELLIRYENEEAVDDSQLPKDRFSAERLKGVDSTLKIQPAELGDSAVYLCASSESWTGELFFGEGSRLTVL.

V usage is TRBV27 and J usage is TRBJ2-7; D may be TRBD1 (5 bases). CDR1 MNHEY and CDR2 SMNVEV come from the germline V gene (reference sequence). Trimming shortened V by 6 bases and J by 0 bases, and 9 bases separated the two germline ends. The CDR3 spans 13 residues. The CDR3 coding sequence is TGTGCCAGCAGGAGTCAGGGCTCCTACGAGCAGTACTTC. Its translation: CASRSQGSYEQYF.

The CDR3 bases are TGTGCCAGCAGCCCGGGACAGGGGGGTAACACCTTC. This gives the protein CASSPGQGGNTF. This rearrangement joins TRBV5-4 to TRBJ1-2; 11 bases fit TRBD1. V lost 4 bases to trimming and J lost 12 bases; unmatched junction nucleotides: 5. Germline V gives CDR1 SGHNT, CDR2 YYREEE (reference sequence). The CDR3 loop spans 12 amino acids.

The rearrangement joins TRBV9 to TRBJ1-3; D gene uncertain. The V gene lost 4 bases and the J gene lost 2 bases, with 10 bases spanning the gap. The germline gives CDR1 SGDLS, CDR2 YYNGEE. The CDR3 covers 14 residues. The CDR3 reads CASSPDRAGNTIYF. The DNA of the CDR3 is TGTGCCAGCAGCCCCGATCGGGCTGGAAACACCATATATTTT.

The genes are TRBV7-3 and TRBJ2-5; D perhaps matches TRBD2 (6 bases). Per germline, CDR1 SGHTA and CDR2 FQGTGA. V lost 2 bases to trimming and J lost 10 bases, with 20 bases between them. The CDR3 is made up of 15 amino acids. CDR3 amino acids: CASSLGSGRAGGQYF. The CDR3 DNA is TGTGCCAGCAGCTTAGGTAGCGGCAGGGCCGGGGGCCAGTACTTC.

This sequence joins TRBV4-2 and TRBJ2-2; D perhaps matches TRBD2 (5 bases). Germline V CDR1 and CDR2: LGHNA, YNFKEQ. V lost 2 bases and J lost 5, with 21 bases in between. The CDR3 runs 18 residues. CDR3: CASSQLTYPGKGTGELFF. DNA for the CDR3: TGTGCCAGCAGCCAATTGACCTACCCGGGGAAAGGTACCGGGGAGCTGTTTTTT.

This chain links TRBV10-3 with TRBJ2-1; TRBD2 matches 10 bases. The germline V gene encodes CDR1 ENHRY and CDR2 SYGVKD. The ends lost 4 bases at V and 9 bases at J; junction bases unmatched: 12. The CDR3 has 16 amino acids. CDR3 sequence: CAISATLAGERGEQFF. The CDR3 DNA reads as TGTGCCATCAGTGCTACCCTAGCGGGAGAGCGAGGTGAGCAGTTCTTC.

This chain joins TRBV19 and TRBJ2-7; no firm D call. Germline V lookup: CDR1 LNHDA, CDR2 SQIVND (reference sequence). The CDR3 length is 14 residues. The V end was cut by 3 bases, the J end by 2 bases, with 11 bases between. The CDR3 loop is CASSIGAGPYEQYF. CDR3 nucleotide sequence: TGTGCCAGTAGTATCGGAGCAGGCCCCTACGAGCAGTACTTC. The full variable domain, in which reference TRBV19 and TRBJ2-7 provide the parts outside the CDR3, is DGGITQSPKYLFRKEGQNVTLSCEQNLNHDAMYWYRQDPGQGLRLIYYSQIVNDFQKGDIAEGYSVSREKKESFPLTVTSAQKNPTAFYLCASSIGAGPYEQYFGPGTRLTVT.

The V and J genes are TRBV6-5 and TRBJ1-1; tentative D call: TRBD1 (6 bases). Germline loops: CDR1 MNHEY, CDR2 SVGAGI. V lost 3 bases to trimming and J lost 1 base, with 9 bases between them. CDR3 length: 14 amino acids. This CDR3 is CASSYQTGNTEAFF. CDR3 in DNA: TGTGCCAGCAGTTATCAGACAGGGAACACTGAAGCTTTCTTT.

This clone was seen only a few times. The chain links TRBV5-1 to TRBJ2-1; 12 bases match TRBD2. Germline V gene lookup returns CDR1 SGHRS and CDR2 YFSETQ. The junction had 2 bases not matched to a gene; V was cut back by 0 bases and J by 7 bases. The CDR3 contains 15 residues. The CDR3 protein is CASSLDGTSGNEQFF. The DNA of the CDR3 is TGCGCCAGCAGCTTGGACGGGACTAGCGGGAATGAGCAGTTCTTC.

V gene TRBV28 combines with J gene TRBJ2-5; D is ambiguous. The CDR3 totals 13 residues. Germline CDR1 and CDR2: MDHEN and SYDVKM. V was pared by 2 bases and J by 4 bases, with 8 bases between. The chain's CDR3 is CASSLQARETQYF. CDR3 coding DNA: TGTGCCAGCAGTTTACAAGCGAGAGAGACCCAGTACTTC.

The chain recombines TRBV6-1 with TRBJ2-2, with a tentative D call TRBD1 (5 bases). This CDR3 is built from 17 residues. Germline lookup yields CDR1 MNHNS and CDR2 SASEGT. The germline V and J ends were trimmed by 3 bases and 5 bases, with 19 bases remaining between them. The CDR3: CASSELQGAVRTGELFF. CDR3 DNA sequence: TGTGCCAGCAGTGAGCTCCAAGGGGCGGTACGAACCGGGGAGCTGTTTTTT.

This clone has a handful of counts. V gene TRBV6-5 combines with J gene TRBJ1-5; D is unclear. V lost 0 bases and J lost 3, with 9 bases in between. The CDR3 spans 15 residues. In germline, CDR1 is MNHEY, CDR2 SVGAGI. Written as DNA, the CDR3 is TGTGCCAGCAGTTACTCGAACCACAACAATCAGCCCCAGCATTTT. Residues: CASSYSNHNNQPQHF.

V is TRBV18 and J is TRBJ2-3; a weak D match, TRBD1 (6 bases). Germline CDR1 KGHSH, CDR2 LQKENI. The CDR3 is 15 amino acids. The V gene lost 2 bases and the J gene lost 2 bases, with 11 bases spanning the gap. The CDR3 reads CASSPTGPLTDTQYF. The DNA of the CDR3 is TGTGCCAGCTCACCAACAGGGCCCCTCACAGATACGCAGTATTTT. Full variable domain (missing parts from reference TRBV18 and TRBJ2-3): NAGVMQNPRHLVRRRGQEARLRCSPMKGHSHVYWYRQLPEEGLKFMVYLQKENIIDESGMPKERFSAEFPKEGPSILRIQQVVRGDSAAYFCASSPTGPLTDTQYFGPGTRLTVL.

V is TRBV28 and J is TRBJ1-2; 7 bases align to TRBD1. Trimming cost V 4 bases and J 6 bases; bases outside gene matches: 8. The CDR3 consists of 14 residues. Looked up from germline, CDR1 is MDHEN and CDR2 is SYDVKM. For the CDR3, the DNA is TGTGCCAGCAGTTCGGGCCCAGGGGGTCATGGCTACACCTTC. Translating it yields CASSSGPGGHGYTF.

V usage is TRBV2 and J usage is TRBJ2-3, with D hard to call. V was trimmed by 4 bases and J by 3 bases, leaving 8 bases between them. This CDR3 contains 13 residues. From germline, CDR1 is SNHLY and CDR2 FYNNEI. The CDR3 bases are TGTGCCAGCAGTGGTGGGTTGACAGATACGCAGTATTTT. Its translation: CASSGGLTDTQYF.

This sequence joins TRBV5-8 and TRBJ1-2, with 7 bases identical to TRBD1. The CDR3 loop spans 15 amino acids. Trimming removed 5 bases from V and 8 bases from J; junction bases left unmatched: 15. Per the germline V gene, CDR1 is SGHTS and CDR2 is YDEGEE. Written as DNA, the CDR3 is TGTGCCAGCAGATCAGGACAGGAGCGATCGAAAGGCTACACCTTC. Protein product: CASRSGQERSKGYTF.

The chain employs TRBV6-6 and TRBJ2-3; 8 nucleotides align to TRBD2. The germline V gene has CDR1 MNHNY and CDR2 SVGAGI (reference sequence). The junction had 5 bases not matched to a gene; V was cut back by 1 base and J by 2 bases. The CDR3 runs to 16 residues. CDR3 sequence: CASSYLRGAYTDTQYF. Written as DNA, the CDR3 is TGTGCCAGCAGTTACTTGCGGGGGGCCTACACAGATACGCAGTATTTT.

The chain uses TRBV6-5 and TRBJ2-4; 9 positions agree with TRBD1. Germline CDR1 reads MNHEY; CDR2 reads SVGAGI. J gave up 10 bases and V 4 bases, and 14 bases lay outside the gene matches. CDR3 length equals 16 residues. CDR3: CASSSRDRALKWIQYF. CDR3 DNA sequence: TGTGCCAGCAGTTCCCGGGACAGGGCCCTGAAATGGATTCAGTACTTC.

This chain links TRBV14 with TRBJ1-1; D is possibly TRBD1 (5 bases). Per germline, CDR1 SGHDN and CDR2 FVKESK. The CDR3 runs to 15 residues. Trimming left V 0 bases short and J 0 bases short, with 8 bases between. For the CDR3, the DNA is TGTGCCAGCAGCCAAGACGAGGGACTGAACACTGAAGCTTTCTTT. Its protein product is CASSQDEGLNTEAFF.

The chain recombines TRBV7-9 with TRBJ2-1; TRBD1 aligns across 8 bases. Germline assignment: CDR1 SEHNR and CDR2 FQNEAQ (reference sequence). This CDR3 region has 14 residues. With V trimmed by 1 base and J by 6 bases, 2 bases remained unmatched. The CDR3 here is CASSLGTGLNEQFF. In nucleotides, the CDR3 is TGTGCCAGCAGCTTAGGGACAGGGCTCAATGAGCAGTTCTTC. Supplemented by reference TRBV7-9 and TRBJ2-1, the full variable domain reads DTGVSQNPRHKITKRGQNVTFRCDPISEHNRLYWYRQTLGQGPEFLTYFQNEAQLEKSRLLSDRFSAERPKGSFSTLEIQRTEQGDSAMYLCASSLGTGLNEQFFGPGTRLTVL.